These 24 T cell receptor beta chains share one sample of origin, sequenced in a study of blood T cell repertoires in COVID-19. Measured with immunoSEQ multiplex PCR; TCRdb has only the in-frame clones, and not every one. The sample contains about 270,000 clones, approximately 91% of which appear only once. Sequenced input: PBMCs or T cells enriched from blood (not recorded which). The receptors originated from a woman between 40 and 55 years old with acute COVID-19.

This chain links TRBV6-6 with TRBJ1-6; a weak D match, TRBD1 (6 bases). Trimming left V 4 bases short and J 0 bases short, with 10 bases between. The germline V gene has CDR1 MNHNY and CDR2 SVGAGI (reference sequence). The length of the CDR3 is 16 residues. In DNA form, the CDR3 reads TGTGCCAGCAGTTCGGTGGACAGCTCCTATAATTCACCCCTCCACTTT. Its protein is CASSSVDSSYNSPLHF.

V gene TRBV9 combines with J gene TRBJ1-6, with a possible D match to TRBD1 (5 bases). Trimming shortened V by 3 bases and J by 6 bases, and 13 bases separated the two germline ends. The germline CDR1 and CDR2 sequences are SGDLS and YYNGEE. CDR3 length: 15 residues. CDR3 sequence reads: CASSGPRGRNSPLHF. The CDR3 nucleotides are TGTGCCAGCAGCGGCCCTAGGGGTCGTAATTCACCCCTCCACTTT.

The CDR3 DNA reads as TGTGCCAGCAGCCAACAGCGTGACACAGATACGCAGTATTTT. Protein: CASSQQRDTDTQYF. V gene TRBV3-1 (or the pseudogene TRBV3-2) combines with J gene TRBJ2-3; D gene unclear. V was cut by 2 bases and J by 2 bases, with 8 bases left in between. CDR1 and CDR2 from the germline V gene are LGHDT and YNNKEL (reference sequence). The length of the CDR3 is 14 residues.

The genes are TRBV4-1 and TRBJ1-2; the D gene is possibly TRBD1 (5 bases). The CDR3 consists of 15 residues. V gave up 3 bases and J gave up 8 bases, with 19 bases separating them. Germline V gene lookup returns CDR1 MGHRA and CDR2 YSYEKL. The CDR3 DNA follows: TGCGCCAGCAGCCACCCGGGTAAGGGGAGGGGCGGCTACACCTTC. The encoded protein is CASSHPGKGRGGYTF.

The V gene is TRBV4-1, the J gene TRBJ2-2; 8 positions agree with TRBD2. With V trimmed by 1 base and J by 4 bases, 2 bases remained unmatched. The CDR3 is 15 residues long. The germline CDR1 and CDR2 sequences are MGHRA and YSYEKL. The CDR3 protein is CASSQGREATGELFF. The CDR3 bases are TGCGCCAGCAGCCAAGGGCGGGAGGCCACCGGGGAGCTGTTTTTT.

This clone has just a few counts. The chain recombines TRBV28 with TRBJ1-5; TRBD1 matches at 9 bases. This CDR3 is built from 13 residues. Trimming at V came to 8 bases and at J to 7 bases, leaving 6 bases not matched to a gene. CDR1 is MDHEN and CDR2 is SYDVKM in the germline V gene. CDR3 DNA: TGTGCCAGCCTAGGGGACAGGGCGCAGCCCCAGCATTTT. This gives the protein CASLGDRAQPQHF.

V and J are TRBV9 and TRBJ1-2, with D perhaps matching TRBD1 (6 bases). Germline V lookup: CDR1 SGDLS, CDR2 YYNGEE. This CDR3 is built from 13 residues. V was cut by 5 bases and J by 6 bases, with 14 bases left in between. The CDR3 here is CASSIKGGDGYTF. CDR3 nucleotide sequence: TGTGCCAGCAGTATCAAAGGGGGAGATGGCTACACCTTC.

This chain connects TRBV23-1 to TRBJ2-1; 7 bases match TRBD2. TRBV23-1 is flagged as an ORF with uncertain function. The CDR3 contains 16 residues. V was clipped by 0 bases and J by 6 bases; unmatched bases: 8. In nucleotides, the CDR3 is TGCGCCAGCAGTCAATCGAGGGCTAGCGGCCTCAATGAGCAGTTCTTC. Amino acid sequence: CASSQSRASGLNEQFF.

The genes are TRBV28 and TRBJ1-4, with unresolved D. V dropped 2 bases and J dropped 7 bases, with 11 bases sitting between them. CDR3 length: 14 residues. Per germline, CDR1 MDHEN and CDR2 SYDVKM. The CDR3 sequence is CASSLEVGGEKLFF. CDR3 in DNA: TGTGCCAGCAGTTTAGAAGTTGGCGGTGAAAAACTGTTTTTT.

The chain is built from TRBV10-2 and TRBJ1-1; perhaps TRBD1 as D (6 bases). In germline, CDR1 is WSHSY, CDR2 SAAADI. The CDR3 consists of 14 residues. V lost 8 bases to trimming and J lost 2 bases, with 15 bases between them. The CDR3 here is CASSSLQGNTEAFF. DNA for the CDR3: TGCGCCAGCTCGTCACTACAGGGAAACACTGAAGCTTTCTTT.

The chain has TRBV18 and TRBJ2-4; D gene unclear. Trimming cost V 1 base and J 0 bases, with 10 bases left between them. Per the germline V gene, CDR1 is KGHSH and CDR2 is LQKENI. The CDR3 length is 16 residues. CDR3 amino acids: CASSPREVLAKNIQYF. CDR3 in DNA: TGTGCCAGCTCACCACGAGAGGTTCTAGCCAAAAACATTCAGTACTTC. Looking up the rest from reference TRBV18 and TRBJ2-4 gives the full variable domain: NAGVMQNPRHLVRRRGQEARLRCSPMKGHSHVYWYRQLPEEGLKFMVYLQKENIIDESGMPKERFSAEFPKEGPSILRIQQVVRGDSAAYFCASSPREVLAKNIQYFGAGTRLSVL.

The gene calls are TRBV6-1 and TRBJ2-5; 10 bases are a match to TRBD2. This CDR3 contains 21 residues. Germline trimming cut 0 bases from V and 2 bases from J; bases unmatched to any gene: 18. Germline V gene data show CDR1 as MNHNS and CDR2 as SASEGT. CDR3 DNA sequence: TGTGCCAGCAGTGAAGCAGTGGGGAGGACTAGCGGCCCGGTAAAACAAGAGACCCAGTACTTC. Amino acid sequence: CASSEAVGRTSGPVKQETQYF.

This clone was observed a single time. J is TRBJ1-2 and V is TRBV5-1, with no clear D. Germline lookup yields CDR1 SGHRS and CDR2 YFSETQ. V dropped 3 bases and J dropped 6 bases, with 15 bases sitting between them. The CDR3 length is 14 residues. Here the CDR3 reads CASSSQTGSDGYTF. CDR3 in DNA: TGCGCCAGCAGCTCCCAGACTGGGTCTGATGGCTACACCTTC. The full variable domain, rest sourced from reference TRBV5-1 and TRBJ1-2, is KAGVTQTPRYLIKTRGQQVTLSCSPISGHRSVSWYQQTPGQGLQFLFEYFSETQRNKGNFPGRFSGRQFSNSRSEMNVSTLELGDSALYLCASSSQTGSDGYTFGSGTRLTVV.

The rearrangement uses TRBV9 and TRBJ2-1; 7 bases line up with TRBD2. V shed 3 bases and J 6 bases; nucleotides not matched to a gene: 15. The CDR3 totals 17 residues. Germline CDR1 SGDLS, CDR2 YYNGEE. This chain's CDR3 is CASSAPPWSGGSNEQFF. Written as DNA, the CDR3 is TGTGCCAGCAGCGCCCCCCCTTGGAGTGGCGGGAGCAATGAGCAGTTCTTC. The entire variable domain, with the rest obtained from reference TRBV9 and TRBJ2-1, is as follows: DSGVTQTPKHLITATGQRVTLRCSPRSGDLSVYWYQQSLDQGLQFLIQYYNGEERAKGNILERFSAQQFPDLHSELNLSSLELGDSALYFCASSAPPWSGGSNEQFFGPGTRLTVL.

This clone was observed a few times. The chain combines TRBV7-8 with TRBJ2-2; 12 bases map to TRBD2. V shed 1 base and J 0 bases; nucleotides not matched to a gene: 6. This CDR3 is built from 19 residues. Germline-derived CDR1 and CDR2 are SGHVS and FQNEAQ. CDR3 sequence: CASSLVRLAGVTNTGELFF. The CDR3 nucleotides read TGTGCCAGCAGCTTAGTAAGACTAGCGGGGGTAACGAACACCGGGGAGCTGTTTTTT.

This chain connects TRBV18 to TRBJ1-6; D not certain. Trimming stripped 3 bases from V and 7 bases from J, with 13 bases between. Germline assignment: CDR1 KGHSH and CDR2 LQKENI. The CDR3 sequence is 15 residues long. The CDR3 nucleotides read TGTGCCAGCTCACCGGGGAGAAAAGAAAATTCACCCCTCCACTTT. This gives the protein CASSPGRKENSPLHF.

CDR3: CASSPFLFGGLQETQYF. In DNA, the CDR3 is TGTGCCAGCAGCCCTTTTCTATTTGGGGGACTACAAGAGACCCAGTACTTC. V is TRBV7-9 and J is TRBJ2-5, with 7 bases identical to TRBD2. V shed 5 bases and J 2 bases; nucleotides not matched to a gene: 14. The germline V gene encodes CDR1 SEHNR and CDR2 FQNEAQ (reference sequence). This CDR3 contains 17 residues.

The chain has TRBV11-2 and TRBJ1-2; D ambiguous. Trimming shortened V by 0 bases and J by 1 base, and 3 bases separated the two germline ends. This CDR3 spans 13 amino acids. Germline V lookup: CDR1 SGHAT, CDR2 FQNNGV. CDR3 amino acids: CASSLDLNYGYTF. The CDR3 DNA sequence: TGTGCCAGCAGCTTAGATCTTAACTATGGCTACACCTTC.

The rearrangement links TRBV7-9 to TRBJ2-3; TRBD1 agrees at 7 bases. V gave up 1 base and J gave up 9 bases; unmatched junction bases: 7. The CDR3 runs 14 residues. CDR1 is SEHNR, CDR2 FQNEAQ, per germline (reference sequence). CDR3 protein: CASSLVGDRATQYF. DNA for the CDR3: TGTGCCAGCAGCTTAGTGGGAGACAGGGCCACGCAGTATTTT.

The chain links TRBV5-4 to TRBJ1-6; TRBD1 might be the D (6 bases). V gave up 1 base and J gave up 7 bases, with 18 bases separating them. This CDR3 contains 17 residues. CDR1 and CDR2 (germline): SGHNT, YYREEE (reference sequence). CDR3 protein: CASSLPKTGTGNSPLHF. The CDR3 region has the DNA TGTGCCAGCAGCTTGCCCAAAACAGGGACGGGCAATTCACCCCTCCACTTT.

This clone was counted between two and nine times. The chain carries TRBV18 and TRBJ2-5, with TRBD1 matching over 8 bases. Germline lookup yields CDR1 KGHSH and CDR2 LQKENI. V gave up 6 bases and J gave up 3 bases; unmatched junction bases: 9. This CDR3 is built from 15 residues. Here the CDR3 DNA reads TGTGCCAGCTCCTACGGGACAGGTTTAAAAGAGACCCAGTACTTC. Translation: CASSYGTGLKETQYF.

The CDR3 is CASSDTQAYYGYTF. The CDR3 DNA reads TGTGCCAGCAGTGATACGCAAGCATACTATGGCTACACCTTC. The V and J genes are TRBV2 and TRBJ1-2; D remains ambiguous. CDR1 is SNHLY, CDR2 FYNNEI, per germline. This CDR3 spans 14 amino acids. V was pared by 3 bases and J by 3 bases, with 11 bases between. Complete variable domain (other parts from reference TRBV2 and TRBJ1-2): EPEVTQTPSHQVTQMGQEVILRCVPISNHLYFYWYRQILGQKVEFLVSFYNNEISEKSEIFDDQFSVERPDGSNFTLKIRSTKLEDSAMYFCASSDTQAYYGYTFGSGTRLTVV.

The chain couples TRBV27 to TRBJ1-1; D gene unclear. V was clipped by 2 bases and J by 0 bases, with 4 bases between them. Germline CDR1 and CDR2: MNHEY and SMNVEV (reference sequence). CDR3 length: 13 residues. The CDR3 sequence: CASSLIMNTEAFF. The DNA of the CDR3 is TGTGCCAGCAGTTTAATCATGAACACTGAAGCTTTCTTT.

In DNA, the CDR3 is TGTGCCAGCAGTTACTCGTCTCGTAATCAGCCCCAGCATTTT. It yields the protein CASSYSSRNQPQHF. This chain uses TRBV6-2 or TRBV6-3 with TRBJ1-5, with unresolved D. The V and J ends lost 0 bases and 4 bases respectively, with 7 bases between them. The CDR3 spans 14 residues. Germline V lookup: CDR1 MNHEY, CDR2 SVGEGT.